This entry is about one T cell receptor beta chain. The data stem from a study of blood T cell repertoires in COVID-19. Produced via immunoSEQ multiplex PCR; TCRdb's table is partial and in-frame only. The sample records 210,000 or so clones, roughly 88% being singletons. V shed 0 bases and J shed 5 bases, with 11 bases lying between them. The CDR3 is 15 residues long. Germline-derived CDR1 and CDR2 are SGHNT and YYREEE (reference sequence). Sequencing input: peripheral blood. The V call is TRBV5-4, the J call TRBJ1-4; the D gene is possibly TRBD1 (6 bases). This TCR derives from a man aged 18 to 30 with active or convalescent COVID-19. The CDR3 spells CASSLGGQGNEKLFF. As DNA, the CDR3 is TGTGCCAGCAGCTTGGGGGGGCAGGGAAATGAAAAACTGTTTTTT.